This T cell receptor (beta chain) was profiled in a study of blood T cell repertoires in COVID-19 (dated by TCRdb to the early 2020s). General notes on the study: The collaborator samples originated in the United States, Italy and Spain and spanned the acute and convalescent phases of COVID-19. The material from the prospective study consisted of cDNA or gDNA derived from T cells, B-cell-depleted T cells, or PBMCs. The dataset comprised deeply sampled blood TCRbeta repertoires from subjects exposed to, actively infected with, or recovered from COVID-19. A freely available public database, intended as a resource for researchers studying the immune response to SARS-CoV-2, is where the repertoires were released. The samples were drawn from two sources: the first 160 participants of the ongoing ImmuneRACE study, and 1,000 to 1,500 subjects contributed by 6 global collaborators. Sample metadata almost always included a de-identified subject ID, COVID-19 status, age in years and sex. HLA class I and class II types, where available, came from metadata supplied by the sample provider rather than from assay-based typing.

V loses 1 base of germline sequence and J loses 2 bases, and the interval between the two ends is 20 bases. Reading from cysteine to phenylalanine, the CDR3 counts 18 amino acids. Kept here is only the CDR3 DNA, which spans 54 bases and is read in frame from base 1. The germline V gene (reference sequence) specifies SGHNT as CDR1 and YYREEE as CDR2. This clone was seen just once. Its antigen specificity is not known. One base away there is no much larger clone; base qualities are not given. Overall results and qualifications from the work: How much clinical and demographic metadata was included differed by source and by participant, and the metadata was provided uncurated.

In Seattle, one collaborating source enrolled patients while the infection was active and tracked those patients longitudinally over the course of disease. The collaborating institutions used their own protocols to collect whole blood in K2EDTA tubes. Collaborator samples were shipped for TCRbeta analysis as frozen whole blood, isolated PBMCs, or DNA extracted from either sample type. TCRbeta CDR3 regions were amplified from genomic DNA using the immunoSEQ Assay, a bias-controlled multiplex PCR. As for the authors' bioinformatics: The number of nucleated cells in each sample was estimated by amplification of reference gene primers within the assay. Sequence reads were collapsed and filtered to measure the absolute abundance of every unique TCRbeta CDR3 rearrangement. Productive Simpson clonality was computed per sample as the square root of Simpson's diversity index over productive rearrangements. TCRdb retrieved this table from immuneACCESS and kept in-frame rearrangements only. Not all clones are present; in checked studies, unresolved V genes account for under half, and no reason is known for the remainder. V, J and clone size are those of that table, while D and trimming were read from the DNA. The table for this sample lists about 410,000 clones; 89% of them were counted only once. Of the sample, roughly 1.5% falls within the top ten clones.

Here the chain combines TRBV5-4 and TRBJ2-3; a tentative D match to TRBD1 spans 6 bases. Material for sequencing was peripheral blood. This receptor was obtained from a woman in her thirties or forties with COVID-19, enrolled during active disease. The nucleotides read TGTGCCAGCAGCTTGATAACAGGGAAATACTCGCACACAGATACGCAGTATTTT. Its coded protein is CASSLITGKYSHTDTQYF.